This TCR beta chain was sequenced during a study of cytomegalovirus exposure and HLA in healthy donors (dated 2017 in TCRdb). At the level of the whole study: A later analysis indicated that the 130 or so validation repertoires were generated on the platform also employed for the 670 or so repertoires of the first cohort. The study aimed to test whether signatures of past pathogen exposure could be identified by cataloging public T cell receptors. Besides the first cohort of approximately 710 subjects, a separate validation cohort made up of over 100 different subjects was used. High-throughput TCR immunosequencing, statistical association of individual TCRs with disease status, and machine learning were combined to predict cytomegalovirus infection status. Study-wide conclusions, independent of this receptor: It was suggested by the authors that the approach could potentially be generalized to other disease states and immunological phenotypes. The classifier was reported to diagnose cytomegalovirus status with high specificity and sensitivity in both the original and validation cohorts. A later analysis lacked HLA typing for the validation cohort, so it scored co-occurrence in that cohort across all 120 or so repertoires. While some public TCRs were present in many individuals, most TCR sequences turned up only very rarely across donors. A later analysis found that TCRs clustered in the first cohort also tended to co-occur in the 120 validation repertoires, with 94% of cluster scores above 0. A total of roughly 160 TCR beta chains were listed by the study as associated with cytomegalovirus. In vitro tests confirmed that a few of the cytomegalovirus-associated TCR beta chains recognize cytomegalovirus antigens.

Of note for this clone: The antigen this receptor binds is unknown. Per-nucleotide qualities are absent, and no much larger clonotype sits a single base away.

Separate from the approximately 700-subject first cohort, the validation cohort of about 130 subjects was the group to which the donors belonged. The library was produced with the immunoSEQ multiplex PCR assay. In the authors' own workflow: A statistical classification framework was developed to diagnose cytomegalovirus status using the catalog of TCR beta chain sequences. TCRdb's version of the immuneACCESS table is confined to in-frame rearrangements and falls short of the full clone set. An unresolved V gene accounts for under half of the shortfall where checked; the remainder is of unknown origin. V, J and clone size are those of that table, while D and trimming were read from the DNA. The sample includes some 170,000 clones, with around nine tenths observed a single time. 2% to 3% of the sample lies in the top ten. This clonotype originated in a man between 18 and 29 years old in good health and CMV-seropositive. The specimen sequenced was PBMCs.

The bases are TGCAGCGTTGAAGATCCTTGGCAGAAGGGACAGGGCGGGGTGATGAACACTGAAGCTTTCTTT. This sequence encodes CSVEDPWQKGQGGVMNTEAFF. The chain is made from TRBV29-1 and TRBJ1-1; 9 of the junction bases match TRBD1. The germline V gene sets CDR1 to SQVTM and CDR2 to ANQGSEA. The CDR3 runs 21 residues from the cysteine to the phenylalanine. Kept here is only the CDR3 DNA, which spans 63 bases and is read in frame from base 1. The germline V and J ends show losses of 0 bases and 0 bases respectively, and no gene match explains 20 bases of the junction.